Listed below are T cell receptor beta chains from one sample, sequenced in a study of PD-1 blockade in classical Hodgkin lymphoma. The assay was immunoSEQ multiplex PCR, and TCRdb's table has in-frame clones only and misses some. Here the sample spans tens of thousands of clones, roughly 80% being singletons. The source material was peripheral blood mononuclear cells (PBMCs), sampled before the second cycle of nivolumab. The receptors originated from a human donor with classical Hodgkin lymphoma. CDR3s include the opening cysteine and the closing phenylalanine or tryptophan. Fields, in order: D gene, V gene, clone size, J gene, CDR3 DNA, CDR3 protein. D genes are given only for firm matches. The listing skips clone size in some rows; elsewhere it reads once, few, many or a size class.

D: TRBD2; V: TRBV5-4; size: -; J: TRBJ2-3; DNA: TGTGCCAGCAGCGGCAGACTAGCGGGGGACTTCACAGATACGCAGTATTTT; CDR3: CASSGRLAGDFTDTQYF
D: TRBD1; V: TRBV11-2; size: once; J: TRBJ1-2; DNA: TGTGCCAGCAGACCCTCCGGGACAGGGTCTTTTTCGGTCTATGGCTACACCTTC; CDR3: CASRPSGTGSFSVYGYTF
D: -; V: TRBV27; size: -; J: TRBJ1-6; DNA: TGTGCCAGCAGTTTTGCAGGGCTGAAGTCACCCCTCCACTTT; CDR3: CASSFAGLKSPLHF
D: TRBD2; V: TRBV6-5; size: -; J: TRBJ2-3; DNA: TGTGCCAGCAGTTACAGCGGGGGGGCATATACGCAGTATTTT; CDR3: CASSYSGGAYTQYF
D: -; V: TRBV9; size: -; J: TRBJ2-3; DNA: TGTGCCAGCAGCGTAGAACACCCCACAGATACGCAGTATTTT; CDR3: CASSVEHPTDTQYF
D: -; V: TRBV2; size: -; J: TRBJ1-6; DNA: TGTGCCAGCAGTGAAGCGGCGGGGGCTGGTAATTCACCCCTCCACTTT; CDR3: CASSEAAGAGNSPLHF
D: TRBD1; V: TRBV18; size: -; J: TRBJ1-2; DNA: TGTGCCAGCTCACTCGGACAGGACGCTAACTATGGCTACACCTTC; CDR3: CASSLGQDANYGYTF
D: -; V: TRBV2; size: -; J: TRBJ1-1; DNA: TGTGCCAGCAGCGTACAAAGTCCTGAAGCTTTCTTT; CDR3: CASSVQSPEAFF
D: TRBD1; V: TRBV29-1; size: -; J: TRBJ2-7; DNA: TGCAGCGTTATTGGGACAGGGCCCTACGAGCAGTACTTC; CDR3: CSVIGTGPYEQYF
D: TRBD1; V: TRBV28; size: -; J: TRBJ1-4; DNA: TGTGCCAGCAGTCAACAGGGGTCAACTAATGAAAAACTGTTTTTT; CDR3: CASSQQGSTNEKLFF
D: -; V: TRBV10-3; size: -; J: TRBJ2-2; DNA: TGTGCCATCAGTGAGTCGAACAAGGGACTTCCTAACACCGGGGAGCTGTTTTTT; CDR3: CAISESNKGLPNTGELFF
D: -; V: TRBV16; size: -; J: TRBJ2-5; DNA: TGTGCCAGCAGCCATAGGACGAGTGCGGAGACCCAGTACTTC; CDR3: CASSHRTSAETQYF
D: -; V: TRBV2; size: -; J: TRBJ1-1; DNA: TGTGCCAGCAGTCTCACAGGGACCGACACTGAAGCTTTCTTT; CDR3: CASSLTGTDTEAFF
D: TRBD2; V: TRBV5-1; size: once; J: TRBJ2-1; DNA: TGCGCCAGCAGCTTGGATGGGACTAGCAGAAATGAGCAGTTCTTC; CDR3: CASSLDGTSRNEQFF
D: -; V: TRBV7-2; size: -; J: TRBJ2-1; DNA: TGTGCCAGCAGCTTAGACAGTCCCGGGACAATCTACAATGAGCAGTTCTTC; CDR3: CASSLDSPGTIYNEQFF
D: TRBD2; V: TRBV7-9; size: once; J: TRBJ2-2; DNA: TGTGCCAGCAGCACGAGGAGTAGCGGGGGACCTACCGGGGAGCTGTTTTTT; CDR3: CASSTRSSGGPTGELFF
D: -; V: TRBV2; size: -; J: TRBJ2-1; DNA: TGTGCCAGCAAGGTCCGGACGGCTGCCTACAATGAGCAGTTCTTC; CDR3: CASKVRTAAYNEQFF
D: TRBD2; V: TRBV15; size: -; J: TRBJ2-3; DNA: TGTGCCACCAGCAGACTGAGCGGGGGGGCAGATACGCAGTATTTT; CDR3: CATSRLSGGADTQYF